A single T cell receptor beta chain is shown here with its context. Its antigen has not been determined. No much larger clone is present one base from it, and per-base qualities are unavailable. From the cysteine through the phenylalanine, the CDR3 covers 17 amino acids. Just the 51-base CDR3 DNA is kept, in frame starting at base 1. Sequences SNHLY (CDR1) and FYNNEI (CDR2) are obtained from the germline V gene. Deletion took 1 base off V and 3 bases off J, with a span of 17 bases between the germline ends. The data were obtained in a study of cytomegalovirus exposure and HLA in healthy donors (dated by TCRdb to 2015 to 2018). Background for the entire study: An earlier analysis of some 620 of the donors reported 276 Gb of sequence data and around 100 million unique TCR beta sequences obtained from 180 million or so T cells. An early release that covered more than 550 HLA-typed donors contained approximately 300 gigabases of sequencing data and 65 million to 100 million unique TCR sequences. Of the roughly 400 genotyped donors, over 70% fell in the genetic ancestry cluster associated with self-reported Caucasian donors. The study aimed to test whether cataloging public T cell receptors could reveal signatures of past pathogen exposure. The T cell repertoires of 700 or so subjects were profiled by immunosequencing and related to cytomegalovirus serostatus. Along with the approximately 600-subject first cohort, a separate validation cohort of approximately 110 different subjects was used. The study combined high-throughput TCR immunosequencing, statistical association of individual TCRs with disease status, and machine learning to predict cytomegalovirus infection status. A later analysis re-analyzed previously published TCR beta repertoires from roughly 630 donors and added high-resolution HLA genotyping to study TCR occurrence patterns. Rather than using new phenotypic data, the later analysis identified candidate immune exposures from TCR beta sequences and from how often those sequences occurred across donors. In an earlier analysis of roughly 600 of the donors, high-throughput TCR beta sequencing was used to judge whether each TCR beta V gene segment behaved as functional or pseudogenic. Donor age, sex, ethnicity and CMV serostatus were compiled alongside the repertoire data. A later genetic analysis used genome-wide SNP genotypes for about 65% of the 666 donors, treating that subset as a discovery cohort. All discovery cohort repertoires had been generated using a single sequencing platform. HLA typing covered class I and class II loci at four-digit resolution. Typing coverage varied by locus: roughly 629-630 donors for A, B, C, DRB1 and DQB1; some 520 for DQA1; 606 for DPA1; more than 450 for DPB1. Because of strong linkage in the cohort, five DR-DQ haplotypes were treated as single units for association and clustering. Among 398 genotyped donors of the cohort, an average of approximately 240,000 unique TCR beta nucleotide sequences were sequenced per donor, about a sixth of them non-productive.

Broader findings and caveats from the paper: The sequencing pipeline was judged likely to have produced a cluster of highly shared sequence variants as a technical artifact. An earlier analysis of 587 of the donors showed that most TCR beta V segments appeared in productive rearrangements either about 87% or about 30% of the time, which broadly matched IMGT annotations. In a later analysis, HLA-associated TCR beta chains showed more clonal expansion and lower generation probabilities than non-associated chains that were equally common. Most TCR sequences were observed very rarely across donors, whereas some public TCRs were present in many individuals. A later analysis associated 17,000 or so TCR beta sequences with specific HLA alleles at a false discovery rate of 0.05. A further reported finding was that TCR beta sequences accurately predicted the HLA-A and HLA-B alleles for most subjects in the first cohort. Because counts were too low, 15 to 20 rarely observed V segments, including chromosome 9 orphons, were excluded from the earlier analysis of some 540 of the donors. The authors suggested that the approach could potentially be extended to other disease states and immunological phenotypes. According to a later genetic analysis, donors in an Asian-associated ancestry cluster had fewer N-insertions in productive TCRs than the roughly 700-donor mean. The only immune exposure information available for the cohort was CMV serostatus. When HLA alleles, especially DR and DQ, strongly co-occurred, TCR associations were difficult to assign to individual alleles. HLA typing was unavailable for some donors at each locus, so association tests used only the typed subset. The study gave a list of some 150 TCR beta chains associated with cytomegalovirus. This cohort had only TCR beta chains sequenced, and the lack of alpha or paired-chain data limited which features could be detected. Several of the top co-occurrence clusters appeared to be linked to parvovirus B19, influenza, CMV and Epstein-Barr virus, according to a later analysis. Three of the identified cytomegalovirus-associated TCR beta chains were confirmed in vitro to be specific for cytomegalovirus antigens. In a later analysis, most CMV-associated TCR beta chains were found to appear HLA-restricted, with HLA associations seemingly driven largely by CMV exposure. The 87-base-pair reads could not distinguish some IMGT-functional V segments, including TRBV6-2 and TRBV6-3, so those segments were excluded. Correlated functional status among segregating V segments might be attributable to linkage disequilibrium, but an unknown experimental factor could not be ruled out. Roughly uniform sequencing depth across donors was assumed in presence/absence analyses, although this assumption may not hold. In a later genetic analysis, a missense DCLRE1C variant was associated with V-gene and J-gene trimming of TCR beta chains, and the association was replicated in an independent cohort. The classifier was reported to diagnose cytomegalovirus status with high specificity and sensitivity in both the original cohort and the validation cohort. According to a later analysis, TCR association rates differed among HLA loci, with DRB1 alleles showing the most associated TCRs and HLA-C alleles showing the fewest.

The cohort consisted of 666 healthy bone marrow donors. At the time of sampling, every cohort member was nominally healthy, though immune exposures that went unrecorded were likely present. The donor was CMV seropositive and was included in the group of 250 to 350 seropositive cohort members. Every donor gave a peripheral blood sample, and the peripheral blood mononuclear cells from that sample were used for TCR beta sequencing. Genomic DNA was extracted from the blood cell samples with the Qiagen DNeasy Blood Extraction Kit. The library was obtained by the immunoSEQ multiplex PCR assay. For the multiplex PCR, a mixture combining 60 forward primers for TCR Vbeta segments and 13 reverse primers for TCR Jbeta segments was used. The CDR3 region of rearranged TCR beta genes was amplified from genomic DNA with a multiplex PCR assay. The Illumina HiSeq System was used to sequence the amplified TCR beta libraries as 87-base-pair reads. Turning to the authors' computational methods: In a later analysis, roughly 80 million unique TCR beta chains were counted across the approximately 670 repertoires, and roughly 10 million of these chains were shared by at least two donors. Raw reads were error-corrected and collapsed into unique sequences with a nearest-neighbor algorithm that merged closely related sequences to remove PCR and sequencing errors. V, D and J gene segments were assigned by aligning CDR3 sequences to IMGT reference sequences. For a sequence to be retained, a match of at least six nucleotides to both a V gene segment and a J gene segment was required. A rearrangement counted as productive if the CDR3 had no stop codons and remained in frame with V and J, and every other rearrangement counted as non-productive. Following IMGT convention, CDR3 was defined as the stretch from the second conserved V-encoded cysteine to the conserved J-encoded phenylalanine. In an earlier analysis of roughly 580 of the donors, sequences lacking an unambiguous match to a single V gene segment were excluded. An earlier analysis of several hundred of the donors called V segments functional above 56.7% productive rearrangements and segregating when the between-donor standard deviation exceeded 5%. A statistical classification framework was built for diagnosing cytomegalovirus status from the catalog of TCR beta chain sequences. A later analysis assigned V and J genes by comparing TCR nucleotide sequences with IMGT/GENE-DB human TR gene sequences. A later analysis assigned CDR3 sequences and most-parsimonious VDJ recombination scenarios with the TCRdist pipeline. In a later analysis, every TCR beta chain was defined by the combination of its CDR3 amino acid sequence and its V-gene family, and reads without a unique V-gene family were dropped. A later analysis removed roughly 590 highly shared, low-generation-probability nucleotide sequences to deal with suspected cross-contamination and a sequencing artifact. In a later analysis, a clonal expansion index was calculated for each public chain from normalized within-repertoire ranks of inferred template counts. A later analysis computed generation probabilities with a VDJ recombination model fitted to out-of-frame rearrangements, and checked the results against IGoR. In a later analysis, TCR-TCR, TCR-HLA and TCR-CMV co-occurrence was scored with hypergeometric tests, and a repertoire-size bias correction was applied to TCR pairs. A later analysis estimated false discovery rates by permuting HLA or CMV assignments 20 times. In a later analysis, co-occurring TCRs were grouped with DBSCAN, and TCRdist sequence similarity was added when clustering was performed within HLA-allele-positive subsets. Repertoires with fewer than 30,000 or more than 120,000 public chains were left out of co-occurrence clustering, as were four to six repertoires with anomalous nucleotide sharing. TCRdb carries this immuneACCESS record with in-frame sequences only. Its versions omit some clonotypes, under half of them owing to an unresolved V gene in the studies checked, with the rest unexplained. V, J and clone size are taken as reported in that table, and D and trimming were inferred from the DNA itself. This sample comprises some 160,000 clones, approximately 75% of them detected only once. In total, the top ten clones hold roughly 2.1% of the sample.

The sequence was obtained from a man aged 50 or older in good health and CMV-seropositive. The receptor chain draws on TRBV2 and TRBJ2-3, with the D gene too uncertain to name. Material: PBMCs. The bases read TGTGCCAGCAGTGAAGTAATGGCTCGACTGGATACAGATACGCAGTATTTT. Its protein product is CASSEVMARLDTDTQYF.